This T cell receptor (beta chain) was recovered during a study of cytomegalovirus exposure and HLA in healthy donors. Remarks on this clone: Its cognate antigen is unknown.

The PCR ran on 60 Vbeta and 13 Jbeta primers. This table comes from immunoSEQ multiplex PCR, and its TCRdb copy is limited to in-frame clones, with some not included. The sample lists some 140,000 clones, around 79% occurring once. Study results and limitations: Presence/absence analyses assumed roughly uniform sequencing depth across donors. Rare TCR sequences dominated, though some public TCRs recurred in many donors. More clonal expansion characterized HLA-associated TCR beta chains than equally common others in a later analysis.

CDR1 is SNHLY and CDR2 is FYNNEI in the germline V gene. This CDR3 has 13 residues. V was clipped by 11 bases and J by 1 base, with 14 bases between them. The rearrangement joins TRBV2 to TRBJ1-2; no definite D call. The sequence derives from a man aged 18 to 30 in good health and CMV-seronegative. The sequenced material came from PBMCs. CDR3 sequence (DNA): TGTGCCCCCACAAGGGAGAATAACTATGGCTACACCTTC. Translated, it gives CAPTRENNYGYTF.